These 25 T cell receptor beta chains were sequenced from one sample in a study of blood T cell repertoires in COVID-19. The method was immunoSEQ multiplex PCR; TCRdb's version includes in-frame clones alone and lacks a portion of them. The sample consists of under 130,000 clones, around 90% of them appearing once. Sequenced sample: peripheral blood. These TCRs come from a man aged 50-59 years in a cohort sampled during active COVID-19.

This chain links TRBV28 with TRBJ1-3; unclear D gene. Trimming took 7 bases from V and 4 from J, leaving 14 bases between them. The CDR3 spans 14 residues. Germline loops: CDR1 MDHEN, CDR2 SYDVKM. CDR3 sequence reads: CASTPAEEGNTIYF. The CDR3, as DNA: TGTGCCAGCACCCCTGCGGAGGAAGGAAACACCATATATTTT.

The chain recombines TRBV7-2 with TRBJ1-1; D perhaps matches TRBD1 (5 bases). Germline-derived CDR1 and CDR2 are SGHTA and FQGNSA. Between the trimmed V and J ends, which lost 8 bases and 0 bases, there was a span of 10 bases. This CDR3 comprises 13 residues. This CDR3 is CASRGGMNTEAFF. The CDR3 coding sequence is TGTGCCAGCCGCGGGGGAATGAACACTGAAGCTTTCTTT.

On this clone itself: Sequence at one end of the junction differs from germline and may be a read error. Other DNA sequences in the sample encode the same CDR3. This rearrangement joins TRBV13 to TRBJ1-1; tentatively, D is TRBD1 (5 bases). Germline CDR1 is PRHDT and CDR2 is FYEKMQ (reference sequence). The CDR3 contains 13 residues. The DNA for the CDR3 is TGTGCCAGCAGCTTAGCTGGGGCTACTGAGGCTTTCTTT. Protein product: CASSLAGATEAFF.

J is TRBJ1-1 and V is TRBV7-2; D ambiguous. Trimming removed 5 bases from V and 4 bases from J, with 14 bases in between. CDR1 is SGHTA, CDR2 FQGNSA, per germline. The CDR3 length is 14 residues. The CDR3, as DNA: TGTGCCAGCAGCCCAAGTAAGGGAGTCACTGAAGCTTTCTTT. It encodes CASSPSKGVTEAFF.

V is TRBV7-2 and J is TRBJ2-5, with TRBD2 matching over 10 bases. CDR3 length equals 14 residues. Germline assignment: CDR1 SGHTA and CDR2 FQGNSA. The junction had 2 bases not matched to a gene; V was cut back by 5 bases and J by 2 bases. The CDR3 loop is CASSLTSGQETQYF. The CDR3 DNA is TGTGCCAGCAGCCTGACTAGCGGGCAAGAGACCCAGTACTTC. The full variable domain, rest sourced from reference TRBV7-2 and TRBJ2-5, is GAGVSQSPSNKVTEKGKDVELRCDPISGHTALYWYRQSLGQGLEFLIYFQGNSAPDKSGLPSDRFSAERTGGSVSTLTIQRTQQEDSAVYLCASSLTSGQETQYFGPGTRLLVL.

The gene calls are TRBV5-6 and TRBJ1-4, with 10 positions matching TRBD1. The germline V gene encodes CDR1 SGHDT and CDR2 YYEEEE. The CDR3 contains 15 residues. With V trimmed by 4 bases and J by 0 bases, 0 bases remained unmatched. The CDR3 sequence: CASSGTGATNEKLFF. CDR3 DNA sequence: TGTGCCAGCAGCGGGACAGGGGCAACTAATGAAAAACTGTTTTTT.

The genes are TRBV9 and TRBJ2-3; D gene unclear. The CDR3 covers 15 residues. Trimming stripped 0 bases from V and 0 bases from J, with 8 bases between. Looked up from germline, CDR1 is SGDLS and CDR2 is YYNGEE. The CDR3: CASSVGVVSTDTQYF. The CDR3 nucleotides are TGTGCCAGCAGCGTAGGAGTCGTAAGCACAGATACGCAGTATTTT.

This clone was found once. This chain uses TRBV7-9 with TRBJ1-2; a weak D match, TRBD1 (6 bases). Between the trimmed V and J ends, which lost 5 bases and 4 bases, there was a span of 14 bases. CDR1 and CDR2 from the germline V gene are SEHNR and FQNEAQ (reference sequence). This CDR3 spans 14 amino acids. The CDR3 reads CASSPSTGIYGYTF. CDR3 in DNA: TGTGCCAGCAGCCCCTCCACAGGGATCTATGGCTACACCTTC.

The chain combines TRBV3-1 (or the pseudogene TRBV3-2) with TRBJ1-1; perhaps TRBD1 as D (5 bases). Germline assignment: CDR1 LGHDT and CDR2 YNNKEL (reference sequence). V gave up 0 bases and J gave up 8 bases, with 13 bases separating them. This CDR3 is 14 amino acids long. The chain's CDR3 is CASSQEGLYSEAFF. Written as DNA, the CDR3 is TGTGCCAGCAGCCAAGAGGGACTCTATTCAGAAGCTTTCTTT.

The gene calls are TRBV2 and TRBJ2-3, with 8 bases identical to TRBD2. Trimming cost V 1 base and J 2 bases; bases outside gene matches: 11. This CDR3 is built from 18 residues. CDR1 and CDR2 from the germline V gene are SNHLY and FYNNEI. CDR3 sequence reads: CASSEGVQRGPPTDTQYF. CDR3 coding DNA: TGTGCCAGCAGTGAAGGGGTGCAGCGGGGGCCCCCCACAGATACGCAGTATTTT.

Here the CDR3 reads CASNGRGGPDTQYF. The CDR3 DNA is TGTGCCAGCAATGGGCGGGGGGGCCCAGATACGCAGTATTTT. The V and J genes are TRBV6-6 and TRBJ2-3; 9 nucleotides agree with TRBD2. CDR3 length equals 14 residues. Germline V CDR1 and CDR2: MNHNY, SVGAGI (reference sequence). Trimming removed 7 bases from V and 4 bases from J; junction bases left unmatched: 6.

CDR3 DNA sequence: TGTGCCAGCAGTGACGGACGGGGGGATACGCAGTATTTT. It is translated as CASSDGRGDTQYF. The chain uses TRBV6-2 or TRBV6-3 and TRBJ2-3; D perhaps matches TRBD2 (6 bases). The CDR3 length is 13 residues. Germline V lookup: CDR1 MNHEY, CDR2 SVGEGT. V was cut by 5 bases and J by 6 bases, with 12 bases left in between.

The chain combines TRBV2 with TRBJ1-2; D is unclear. Between the trimmed V and J ends, which lost 4 bases and 0 bases, there was a span of 12 bases. CDR1 and CDR2 from the germline V gene are SNHLY and FYNNEI. This CDR3 is 15 amino acids long. The CDR3 protein is CASSAPLESNYGYTF. The CDR3 nucleotides read TGTGCCAGCAGTGCGCCGTTAGAGTCTAACTATGGCTACACCTTC. Supplemented by reference TRBV2 and TRBJ1-2, the full variable domain reads EPEVTQTPSHQVTQMGQEVILRCVPISNHLYFYWYRQILGQKVEFLVSFYNNEISEKSEIFDDQFSVERPDGSNFTLKIRSTKLEDSAMYFCASSAPLESNYGYTFGSGTRLTVV.

The V call is TRBV7-9, the J call TRBJ1-1; 8 positions match TRBD1. V shed 5 bases, J shed 1 base, and the junction held 3 bases outside the gene matches. Germline CDR1 SEHNR, CDR2 FQNEAQ (reference sequence). The CDR3 contains 14 residues. The chain's CDR3 is CASSRGQENTEAFF. Here the CDR3 DNA reads TGTGCCAGCAGCCGGGGACAGGAGAACACTGAAGCTTTCTTT.

This clone was picked up one time. This chain links TRBV19 with TRBJ2-3, with a possible D match to TRBD2 (6 bases). This CDR3 comprises 15 residues. V lost 6 bases and J lost 4, with 17 bases in between. Germline V gives CDR1 LNHDA, CDR2 SQIVND (reference sequence). As DNA, the CDR3 is TGTGCCAGTAGCATCCTCGACGGGACTCCAGATACGCAGTATTTT. This codes for CASSILDGTPDTQYF.

This clone was seen more than once but under ten times. The J gene is TRBJ1-6, the V gene TRBV4-2; D unresolved. Trimming shortened V by 0 bases and J by 12 bases, and 6 bases separated the two germline ends. Germline assignment: CDR1 LGHNA and CDR2 YNFKEQ. The CDR3 sequence is 12 residues long. The CDR3 DNA is TGTGCCAGCAGCCAAGAAGGCGGACCCCTCCACTTT. Translation gives CASSQEGGPLHF.

This chain links TRBV7-2 with TRBJ1-2, with TRBD1 matching over 8 bases. The junction had 12 bases not matched to a gene; V was cut back by 3 bases and J by 6 bases. This CDR3 is built from 16 residues. The germline V gene has CDR1 SGHTA and CDR2 FQGNSA. The CDR3 nucleotides read TGTGCCAGCAGCTTGAGGACAGGGTGGTTAGGAGATGGCTACACCTTC. Residues: CASSLRTGWLGDGYTF.

The V call is TRBV6-2 or TRBV6-3, the J call TRBJ1-2, with D perhaps TRBD1 (6 bases). With 6 bases removed from V and 2 bases from J, the gap between germline ends came to 16 bases. This CDR3 region has 15 residues. Germline V gives CDR1 MNHEY, CDR2 SVGEGT. The CDR3 DNA sequence: TGTGCCAGCAGCATGCAGGGGAAGGGAAACTATGGCTACACCTTC. Protein: CASSMQGKGNYGYTF.

V and J are TRBV7-8 and TRBJ2-3; TRBD2 matches at 11 bases. V lost 1 base to trimming and J lost 11 bases; unmatched junction nucleotides: 5. The CDR3 is 14 residues long. Germline assignment: CDR1 SGHVS and CDR2 FQNEAQ. The CDR3 nucleotides are TGTGCCAGCAGCTTAGTAGCGGGGGGGCCCGAGCAGTATTTT. Protein product: CASSLVAGGPEQYF.

V gene TRBV9 combines with J gene TRBJ1-6; the D gene is possibly TRBD1 (5 bases). Per the germline V gene, CDR1 is SGDLS and CDR2 is YYNGEE. V lost 0 bases, J lost 6 bases, and 7 bases lay in between. CDR3 length equals 14 residues. The CDR3 nucleotides read TGTGCCAGCAGCGTAGCAGGGATTAATTCACCCCTCCACTTT. Translating gives CASSVAGINSPLHF.

The chain recombines TRBV7-9 with TRBJ1-3, with 7 bases identical to TRBD1. From germline, CDR1 is SEHNR and CDR2 FQNEAQ (reference sequence). V dropped 5 bases and J dropped 7; count of bases not matched to a gene: 11. The CDR3 spans 15 residues. CDR3 in DNA: TGTGCCAGCAGCCCCGTCGGTCAGGGGGTCAACACCATATATTTT. Its translation is CASSPVGQGVNTIYF.

The CDR3, as DNA: TGTGCCAGCAGCTTCACAGGAGTCGGAAACGAGCAGTACGTC. This translates into CASSFTGVGNEQYV. The chain employs TRBV5-6 and TRBJ2-7, with D possibly being TRBD1 (5 bases). The V end was cut by 2 bases, the J end by 5 bases, with 14 bases between. CDR1 SGHDT and CDR2 YYEEEE come from the germline V gene. This CDR3 comprises 14 residues.

This chain connects TRBV5-6 to TRBJ2-2; no firm D call. This CDR3 spans 15 amino acids. V was trimmed by 1 base and J by 4 bases, leaving 11 bases between them. Germline-derived CDR1 and CDR2 are SGHDT and YYEEEE. The CDR3 nucleotides read TGTGCCAGCAGCTTGACCGGGTCGGGCACCGGGGAGCTGTTTTTT. It encodes CASSLTGSGTGELFF.

The V gene is TRBV10-3, the J gene TRBJ2-1; 9 nucleotides align to TRBD2. The CDR3 covers 13 residues. CDR1 is ENHRY, CDR2 SYGVKD, per germline. The ends lost 11 bases at V and 7 bases at J; junction bases unmatched: 9. CDR3 DNA: TGTGCCCTGGGGGTAGCGGGGGAAAATGAGCAGTTCTTC. It codes for CALGVAGENEQFF.

The V call is TRBV7-9, the J call TRBJ1-1, with 10 bases matching TRBD1. V lost 4 bases and J lost 0; bases outside the gene matches: 11. The CDR3 sequence is 18 residues long. Germline CDR1 and CDR2: SEHNR and FQNEAQ (reference sequence). The CDR3 DNA follows: TGTGCCAGCAGCTCTTATAGACCGGGACAGGGGTTGAACACTGAAGCTTTCTTT. This translates into CASSSYRPGQGLNTEAFF.